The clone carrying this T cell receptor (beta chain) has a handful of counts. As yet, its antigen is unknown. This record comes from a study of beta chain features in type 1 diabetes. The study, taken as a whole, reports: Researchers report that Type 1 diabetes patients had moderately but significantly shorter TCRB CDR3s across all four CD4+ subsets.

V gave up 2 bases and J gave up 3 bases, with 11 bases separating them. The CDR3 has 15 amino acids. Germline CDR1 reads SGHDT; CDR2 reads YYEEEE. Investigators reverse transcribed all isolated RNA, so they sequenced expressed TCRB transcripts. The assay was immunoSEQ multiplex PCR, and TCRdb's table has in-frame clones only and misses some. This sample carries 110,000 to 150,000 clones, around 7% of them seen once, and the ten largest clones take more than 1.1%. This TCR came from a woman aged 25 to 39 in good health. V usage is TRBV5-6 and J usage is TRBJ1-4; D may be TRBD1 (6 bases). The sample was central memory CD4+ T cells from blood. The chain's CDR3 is CASSFSGQANEKLFF. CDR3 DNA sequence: TGTGCCAGCAGCTTTTCGGGACAAGCTAATGAAAAACTGTTTTTT.